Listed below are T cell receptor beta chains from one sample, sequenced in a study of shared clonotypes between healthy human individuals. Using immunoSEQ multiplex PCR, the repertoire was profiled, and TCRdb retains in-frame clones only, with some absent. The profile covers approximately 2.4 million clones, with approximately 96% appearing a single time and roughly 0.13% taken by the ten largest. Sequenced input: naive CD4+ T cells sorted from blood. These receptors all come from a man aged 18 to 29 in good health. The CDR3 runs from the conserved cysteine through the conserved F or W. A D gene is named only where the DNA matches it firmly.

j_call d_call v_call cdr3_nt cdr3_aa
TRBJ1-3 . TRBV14 TGTGCCAGCAGACTGACAGGAGCTGGAAACACCATATATTTT CASRLTGAGNTIYF
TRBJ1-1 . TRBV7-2 TGTGCCAGCAGCCTATCAGGGAGCACTGAAGCTTTCTTT CASSLSGSTEAFF
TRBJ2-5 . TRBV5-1 TGCGCCAGCAGCCCCGACAGGATTCAAGAGACCCAGTACTTC CASSPDRIQETQYF
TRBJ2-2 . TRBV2 TGTGCCAGCATTAGAGGGCGGGGTACCGGGGAGCTGTTTTTT CASIRGRGTGELFF
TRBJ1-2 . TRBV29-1 TGCAGCGTTGTGAGTGCGGATGGCTACACCTTC CSVVSADGYTF
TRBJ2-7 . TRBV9 TGTGCCAGCAGCGCTGGGGGTCCAGGGTTTTCCTACGAGCAGTACTTC CASSAGGPGFSYEQYF
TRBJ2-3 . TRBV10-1 TGCGCCAGCAGTGAACGGATCACAGATACGCAGTATTTT CASSERITDTQYF
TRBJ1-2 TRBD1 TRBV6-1 TGTGCCAGCAGTACCCCAGGGACAGGGTTCTATGGCTACACCTTC CASSTPGTGFYGYTF
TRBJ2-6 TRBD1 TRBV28 TGTGCCAGCAGCCCCGGGACAGGTTACTCTGGGGCCAACGTCCTGACTTTC CASSPGTGYSGANVLTF
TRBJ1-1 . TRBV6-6 TGTGCCAGCAGTTACTCTGGGGCGGTTAACACTGAAGCTTTCTTT CASSYSGAVNTEAFF
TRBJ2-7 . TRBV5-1 TGCGCCAGCAGCTTGGGCTCGATAGTCTCCTACGAGCAGTACTTC CASSLGSIVSYEQYF